The next 7 T cell receptor beta chains were all read from a single sample in a study of T cell changes during pregnancy in multiple sclerosis. The protocol was immunoSEQ multiplex PCR, while the TCRdb copy is restricted to in-frame clones and leaves out a portion. The profile shows about 110,000 clones, approximately 89% of them singletons. The specimen comprised peripheral blood, sampled after pregnancy. These TCRs come from a female donor with multiple sclerosis, enrolled in a pregnancy study.

The chain recombines TRBV25-1 with TRBJ2-5, with 7 bases lining up with TRBD2. The CDR3 consists of 15 residues. The junction had 9 bases not matched to a gene; V was cut back by 3 bases and J by 5 bases. From germline, CDR1 is MGHDK and CDR2 SYGVNS. CDR3 in DNA: TGTGCCAGCAGTGATCCAGCGGGGATTTTTGAGACCCAGTACTTC. Encoded protein: CASSDPAGIFETQYF.

The chain combines TRBV5-5 with TRBJ1-6; possibly TRBD1 for D (6 bases). The CDR3 extends over 16 amino acids. CDR1 SGHKS and CDR2 YYEKEE come from the germline V gene (reference sequence). V was pared by 5 bases and J by 4 bases, with 16 bases between. CDR3 region: CASRLGQKIYNSPLHF. CDR3 nucleotides: TGTGCCAGCAGACTAGGACAGAAGATATATAATTCACCCCTCCACTTT.

V usage is TRBV9 and J usage is TRBJ1-2, with no clear D. The germline V gene has CDR1 SGDLS and CDR2 YYNGEE. The CDR3 extends over 17 amino acids. V was pared by 0 bases and J by 3 bases, with 18 bases between. The CDR3 region has the DNA TGTGCCAGCAGCGTAGCCCCAAGATGGTCGCCAGACTATGGCTACACCTTC. This encodes CASSVAPRWSPDYGYTF.

The chain links TRBV5-5 to TRBJ2-1; TRBD2 matches 7 bases. The trim removed 9 bases at V and 5 bases at J, leaving 11 bases unmatched. This CDR3 has 14 residues. Looked up from germline, CDR1 is SGHKS and CDR2 is YYEKEE (reference sequence). CDR3 loop: CATAGEGFHNEQFF. DNA of the CDR3: TGTGCCACCGCGGGGGAGGGGTTCCACAATGAGCAGTTCTTC.

The chain uses TRBV2 and TRBJ1-2; 10 nucleotides line up with TRBD1. Per germline, CDR1 SNHLY and CDR2 FYNNEI. The CDR3 has 14 residues. The junction had 3 bases not matched to a gene; V was cut back by 6 bases and J by 2 bases. The CDR3, as DNA: TGTGCCAGCAGAGAGGGACAGGGGAACTATGGCTACACCTTC. Its translation is CASREGQGNYGYTF.

The table lists this clone with a count of one. The CDR3 sequence is CASSPTGGSWGTEAFF. CDR3 nucleotide sequence: TGTGCCAGCAGCCCCACAGGGGGCAGTTGGGGCACTGAAGCTTTCTTT. The chain is built from TRBV9 and TRBJ1-1; 9 bases are a match to TRBD1. The V gene end was trimmed by 4 bases and the J gene end by 4 bases; junction bases not matched to a gene: 11. CDR1 is SGDLS, CDR2 YYNGEE, per germline. The CDR3 is 16 residues long.

V is TRBV14 and J is TRBJ2-2; a possible D gene is TRBD1 (6 bases). Germline lookup yields CDR1 SGHDN and CDR2 FVKESK. Trimming removed 4 bases at V and 3 bases at J, with 12 bases between. CDR3 length: 15 amino acids. The CDR3 bases are TGTGCCAGCAGCCCCCCGGGACACTACACCGGGGAGCTGTTTTTT. It translates to CASSPPGHYTGELFF.